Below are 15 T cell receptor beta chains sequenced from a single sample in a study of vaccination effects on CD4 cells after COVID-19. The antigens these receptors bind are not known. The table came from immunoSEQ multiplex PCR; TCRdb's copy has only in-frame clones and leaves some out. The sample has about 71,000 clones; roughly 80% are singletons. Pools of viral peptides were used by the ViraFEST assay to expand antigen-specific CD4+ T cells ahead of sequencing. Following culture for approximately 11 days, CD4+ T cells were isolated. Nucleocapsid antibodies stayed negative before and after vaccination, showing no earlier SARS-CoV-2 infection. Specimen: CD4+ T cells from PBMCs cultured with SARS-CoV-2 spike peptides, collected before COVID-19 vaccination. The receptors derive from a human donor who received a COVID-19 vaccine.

The DNA for the CDR3 is TGCGCCAGCAGCCCCCAGCGGGGGGGCCAAGAGACCCAGTACTTC. It translates to CASSPQRGGQETQYF. This sequence joins TRBV5-1 and TRBJ2-5, with 10 bases lining up with TRBD2. Germline trimming cut 4 bases from V and 1 base from J; bases unmatched to any gene: 4. Germline CDR1 reads SGHRS; CDR2 reads YFSETQ. This CDR3 contains 15 residues.

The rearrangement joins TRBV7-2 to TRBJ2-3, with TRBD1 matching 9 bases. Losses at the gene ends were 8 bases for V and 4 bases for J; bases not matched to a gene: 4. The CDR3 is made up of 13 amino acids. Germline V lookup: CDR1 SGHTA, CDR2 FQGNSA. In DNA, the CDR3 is TGTGCCAGCCTTACAGGGGGCGCAGATACGCAGTATTTT. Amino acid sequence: CASLTGGADTQYF.

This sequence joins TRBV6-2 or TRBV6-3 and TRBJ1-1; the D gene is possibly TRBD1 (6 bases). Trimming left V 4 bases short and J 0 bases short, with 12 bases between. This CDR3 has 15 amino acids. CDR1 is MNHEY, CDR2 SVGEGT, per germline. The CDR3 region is CASSFLTGLNTEAFF. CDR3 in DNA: TGTGCCAGCAGTTTCTTAACAGGGCTGAACACTGAAGCTTTCTTT.

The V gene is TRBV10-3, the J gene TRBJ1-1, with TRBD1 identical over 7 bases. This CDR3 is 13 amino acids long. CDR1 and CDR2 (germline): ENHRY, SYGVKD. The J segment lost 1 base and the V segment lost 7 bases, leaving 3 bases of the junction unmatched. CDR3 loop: CAIMGQWNTEAFF. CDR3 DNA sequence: TGTGCCATCATGGGACAGTGGAACACTGAAGCTTTCTTT.

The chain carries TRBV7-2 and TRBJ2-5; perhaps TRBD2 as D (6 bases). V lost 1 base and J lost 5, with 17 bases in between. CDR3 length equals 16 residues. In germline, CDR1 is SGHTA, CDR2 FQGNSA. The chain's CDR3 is CASSLDGGTSAETQYF. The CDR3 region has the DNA TGTGCCAGCAGCTTAGATGGGGGGACCTCGGCTGAGACCCAGTACTTC.

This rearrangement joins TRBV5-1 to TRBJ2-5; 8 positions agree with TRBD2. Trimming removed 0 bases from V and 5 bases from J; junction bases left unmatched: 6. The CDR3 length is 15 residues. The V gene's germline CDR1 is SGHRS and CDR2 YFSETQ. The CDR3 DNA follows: TGCGCCAGCAGCTTGGTAACGGGGGGGCTTGAGACCCAGTACTTC. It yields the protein CASSLVTGGLETQYF.

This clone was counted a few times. The CDR3 DNA sequence: TGTGCCAGCAGCTCTAGGGGGCCTGGGGCCAACGTCCTGACTTTC. Its translation is CASSSRGPGANVLTF. The chain carries TRBV7-6 and TRBJ2-6, with 7 bases aligning to TRBD1. Germline V gene data show CDR1 as SGHVS and CDR2 as FNYEAQ. This CDR3 contains 15 residues. V shed 4 bases and J 2 bases; nucleotides not matched to a gene: 2.

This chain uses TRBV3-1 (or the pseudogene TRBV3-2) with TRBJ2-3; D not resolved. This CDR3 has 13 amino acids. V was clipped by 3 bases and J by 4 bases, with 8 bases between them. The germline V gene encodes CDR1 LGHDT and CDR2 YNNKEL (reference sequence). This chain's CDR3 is CASSHLDSDTQYF. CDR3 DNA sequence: TGTGCCAGCAGCCACCTAGACTCAGATACGCAGTATTTT.

The CDR3 reads CASSFPGAGGEQYV. CDR3 DNA: TGTGCCAGCAGTTTCCCAGGGGCCGGGGGCGAGCAGTACGTC. This sequence joins TRBV28 and TRBJ2-7, with D tentatively TRBD1 or TRBD2 (6 bases each). Trimming took off 3 bases at V and 6 bases at J, with 15 bases between the two ends. The CDR3 spans 14 residues. Germline loops: CDR1 MDHEN, CDR2 SYDVKM.

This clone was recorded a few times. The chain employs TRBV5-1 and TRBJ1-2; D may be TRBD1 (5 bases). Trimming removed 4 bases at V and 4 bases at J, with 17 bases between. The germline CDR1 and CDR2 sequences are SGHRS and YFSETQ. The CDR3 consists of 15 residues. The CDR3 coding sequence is TGCGCCAGCAGCAACCGGGACGGCGCATCCTATGGCTACACCTTC. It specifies CASSNRDGASYGYTF. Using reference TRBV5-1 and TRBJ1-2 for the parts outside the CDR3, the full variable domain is KAGVTQTPRYLIKTRGQQVTLSCSPISGHRSVSWYQQTPGQGLQFLFEYFSETQRNKGNFPGRFSGRQFSNSRSEMNVSTLELGDSALYLCASSNRDGASYGYTFGSGTRLTVV.

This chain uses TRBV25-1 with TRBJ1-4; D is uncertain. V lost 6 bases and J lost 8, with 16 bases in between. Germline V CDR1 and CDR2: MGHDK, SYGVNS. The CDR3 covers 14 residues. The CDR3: CASSHGAGGEKLFF. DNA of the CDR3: TGTGCCAGCAGCCACGGCGCGGGCGGAGAAAAACTGTTTTTT. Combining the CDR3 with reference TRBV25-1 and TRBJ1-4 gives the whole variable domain EADIYQTPRYLVIGTGKKITLECSQTMGHDKMYWYQQDPGMELHLIHYSYGVNSTEKGDLSSESTVSRIRTEHFPLTLESARPSHTSQYLCASSHGAGGEKLFFGSGTQLSVL.

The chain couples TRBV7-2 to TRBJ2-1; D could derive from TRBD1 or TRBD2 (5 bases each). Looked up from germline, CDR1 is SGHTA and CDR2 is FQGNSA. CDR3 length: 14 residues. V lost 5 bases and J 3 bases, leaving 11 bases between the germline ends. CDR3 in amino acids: CASSPSGSYNEQFF. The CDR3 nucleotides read TGTGCCAGCAGCCCGTCAGGGAGCTACAATGAGCAGTTCTTC.

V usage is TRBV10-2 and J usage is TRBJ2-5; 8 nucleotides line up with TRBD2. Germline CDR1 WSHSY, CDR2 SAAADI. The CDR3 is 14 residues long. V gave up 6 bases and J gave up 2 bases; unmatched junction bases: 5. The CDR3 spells CASSRGGRQETQYF. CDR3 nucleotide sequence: TGCGCCAGCAGCCGGGGGGGCCGGCAAGAGACCCAGTACTTC.

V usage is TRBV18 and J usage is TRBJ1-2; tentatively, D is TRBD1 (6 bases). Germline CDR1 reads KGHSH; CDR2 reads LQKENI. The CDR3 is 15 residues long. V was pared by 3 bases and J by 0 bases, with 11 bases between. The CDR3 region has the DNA TGTGCCAGCTCACCTTCGGACAGACCTAACTATGGCTACACCTTC. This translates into CASSPSDRPNYGYTF. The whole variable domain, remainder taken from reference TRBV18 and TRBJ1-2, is NAGVMQNPRHLVRRRGQEARLRCSPMKGHSHVYWYRQLPEEGLKFMVYLQKENIIDESGMPKERFSAEFPKEGPSILRIQQVVRGDSAAYFCASSPSDRPNYGYTFGSGTRLTVV.

CDR3 DNA: TGCGCCAGCAGCTTGGGGGACAGGGGAGCCCAGTATTTT. Protein: CASSLGDRGAQYF. The rearrangement uses TRBV5-1 and TRBJ2-3; 10 bases agree with TRBD1. The germline CDR1 and CDR2 sequences are SGHRS and YFSETQ. This CDR3 region has 13 residues. V was clipped by 0 bases and J by 12 bases; unmatched bases: 4.